These 31 T cell receptor beta chains came from one sample sequenced in a study of CD8+CD57+ T cells in acquired aplastic anemia. Patients chosen for sequencing had CD8+CD57+ cells that had expanded, as shown by flow cytometry. It was genomic DNA that served as the template for profiling TCR beta VDJ and CDR3. TCRdb called the reads again in MiXCR, with one record for every CDR3 protein. The sample has 200,000 to 250,000 distinct CDR3 sequences, approximately 60% seen once. Material: sorted CD4+, CD8+, or CD8+CD57+ T cells (not recorded which) from PBMCs. These receptors were taken from a human donor with aplastic anemia.

This chain joins TRBV7-9 and TRBJ2-7; D gene uncertain. The CDR3 spans 14 residues. The germline V gene has CDR1 SEHNR and CDR2 FQNEAQ (reference sequence). Trimming stripped 1 base from V and 7 bases from J, with 14 bases between. The CDR3 sequence: CASSLVRGFGEQYF. CDR3 DNA sequence: TGTGCCAGCAGCTTAGTTCGCGGATTCGGGGAGCAGTACTTC.

V usage is TRBV19 and J usage is TRBJ2-6; D may be TRBD1 (5 bases). Trimming took off 5 bases at V and 1 base at J, with 9 bases between the two ends. From germline, CDR1 is LNHDA and CDR2 SQIVND (reference sequence). The CDR3 consists of 15 residues. The DNA of the CDR3 is TGTGCCAGTAGTGATCAGGGTTCTGGGGCCAACGTCCTGACTTTC. Translating gives CASSDQGSGANVLTF.

This clonotype was counted at least ten times. This sequence joins TRBV12-3 or TRBV12-4 and TRBJ1-3; D is undetermined. The CDR3 sequence is 14 residues long. V lost 1 base, J lost 2 bases, and 6 bases lay in between. The CDR3 sequence is CASSLGETGNTIYF. In nucleotides, the CDR3 is TGTGCCAGCAGTTTAGGGGAGACTGGAAACACCATATATTTT.

This chain links TRBV29-1 with TRBJ2-2; 7 positions match TRBD1. CDR1 and CDR2 from the germline V gene are SQVTM and ANQGSEA. The CDR3 has 14 amino acids. The trim removed 7 bases at V and 1 base at J, leaving 6 bases unmatched. This CDR3 is CSAQGQKNTGELFF. CDR3 coding DNA: TGCAGCGCTCAGGGACAGAAGAACACCGGGGAGCTGTTTTTT.

This clonotype was recorded at least ten times. The chain is built from TRBV7-8 and TRBJ2-7, with D possibly TRBD2 on 7 matching bases. CDR3 length equals 15 residues. Germline CDR1 and CDR2: SGHVS and FQNEAQ. V gave up 0 bases and J gave up 4 bases, with 13 bases separating them. DNA for the CDR3: TGTGCCAGCAGCTTAGCGAAGGGGGGGACGTACGAGCAGTACTTC. Protein: CASSLAKGGTYEQYF.

The chain couples TRBV20-1 to TRBJ2-5; 9 bases fit TRBD2. Trimming cost V 4 bases and J 4 bases; bases outside gene matches: 10. This CDR3 is built from 15 residues. Per germline, CDR1 DFQATT and CDR2 SNEGSKA (reference sequence). The CDR3 bases are TGCAGTGCTACCCGGGGAGCGGGGGGAAGAGAGACCCAGTACTTC. It translates to CSATRGAGGRETQYF.

This clonotype has a count of ten or more. The rearrangement links TRBV11-3 to TRBJ2-1; 10 nucleotides agree with TRBD1. The ends lost 5 bases at V and 4 bases at J; junction bases unmatched: 5. This CDR3 region has 15 residues. Germline CDR1 SGHNT, CDR2 YENEEA. DNA for the CDR3: TGTGCCAGCAGCCCGGACAGGGGGGCGTACAATGAGCAGTTCTTC. It yields the protein CASSPDRGAYNEQFF.

This clonotype has a single count. This chain joins TRBV7-9 and TRBJ2-3, with 7 nucleotides matching TRBD2. There are 16 residues in the CDR3. J was trimmed by 4 bases and V by 1 base; bases with no gene match: 8. Germline V gives CDR1 SEHNR, CDR2 FQNEAQ (reference sequence). The CDR3 loop reads CASSLVSGIGSDTQYF. The CDR3 DNA sequence: TGTGCCAGCAGCTTAGTAAGCGGGATAGGCTCAGATACGCAGTATTTT.

This clonotype was seen more than once but under ten times. This sequence joins TRBV29-1 and TRBJ2-4; D possibly corresponds to TRBD1 (5 bases). The CDR3 is made up of 14 amino acids. The germline gives CDR1 SQVTM, CDR2 ANQGSEA. Trimming took off 6 bases at V and 0 bases at J, with 12 bases between the two ends. CDR3 sequence (DNA): TGCAGCGTCAGGGTACAGCTAGCCAAAAACATTCAGTACTTC. It encodes CSVRVQLAKNIQYF.

Turning to this clonotype: A junction end diverges from the germline sequence, so it may reflect a read error. Written as DNA, the CDR3 is TGTGCCAGCAGCCCAAACAGGGGAGGAGAGACCCAGTACTTC. It codes for CASSPNRGGETQYF. This sequence joins TRBV15 and TRBJ2-5, with a weak D call TRBD1 (7 bases). Germline loops: CDR1 LNHNV, CDR2 YYDKDF (reference sequence). The CDR3 is 14 amino acids.

V gene TRBV7-3 combines with J gene TRBJ2-7; D may be TRBD1 (5 bases). The length of the CDR3 is 14 residues. The germline CDR1 and CDR2 sequences are SGHTA and FQGTGA. The germline V and J ends were trimmed by 2 bases and 5 bases, with 13 bases remaining between them. CDR3: CASSLGAGRHEQYF. CDR3 sequence (DNA): TGTGCCAGCAGCTTAGGGGCAGGTCGTCACGAGCAGTACTTC.

This chain uses TRBV5-1 with TRBJ1-4, with 8 bases aligning to TRBD1. Germline V gene lookup returns CDR1 SGHRS and CDR2 YFSETQ. With 0 bases clipped from V and 10 bases from J, the junction kept 8 bases outside the gene matches. This CDR3 has 15 residues. CDR3 sequence: CASSLGTGTLGKLFF. In DNA, the CDR3 is TGCGCCAGCAGCTTGGGGACAGGGACGTTAGGAAAACTGTTTTTT.

This chain links TRBV10-3 with TRBJ2-7; perhaps D is TRBD1 or TRBD2 (5 bases each). The germline CDR1 and CDR2 sequences are ENHRY and SYGVKD. Trimming stripped 3 bases from V and 12 bases from J, with 18 bases between. CDR3 length: 13 residues. The CDR3 DNA reads TGTGCCATCAGTGAAGTGGGACGTTCTATTGCGTACTTC. This sequence encodes CAISEVGRSIAYF.

The chain joins TRBV20-1 to TRBJ2-5; 8 nucleotides align to TRBD2. The trim removed 2 bases at V and 3 bases at J, leaving 2 bases unmatched. Germline CDR1 and CDR2: DFQATT and SNEGSKA (reference sequence). The CDR3 runs to 13 residues. The CDR3 loop is CSARIAGKETQYF. Written as DNA, the CDR3 is TGCAGTGCTAGAATAGCGGGAAAAGAGACCCAGTACTTC.

This rearrangement joins TRBV19 to TRBJ1-1; TRBD1 might be the D (6 bases). CDR3 length: 14 residues. Trimming pared 7 bases from V and 4 bases from J, leaving 16 bases between. Germline V CDR1 and CDR2: LNHDA, SQIVND (reference sequence). The CDR3 coding sequence is TGTGCCAGTACAACCAGGGGCGGGGGCACTGAAGCTTTCTTT. This gives the protein CASTTRGGGTEAFF.

In regard to this clonotype: Germline and junction disagree at one end, which may indicate a read error. This chain connects TRBV10-3 to TRBJ2-7; 9 bases fit TRBD1. CDR3 length equals 15 residues. Germline lookup yields CDR1 ENHRY and CDR2 SYGVKD. In nucleotides, the CDR3 is TGTGCCAGCAGTCACCGGGACAGGGCCCCCTACGAGCAGTACTTC. Residues: CASSHRDRAPYEQYF.

The chain couples TRBV20-1 to TRBJ2-7; the match to TRBD1 covers 9 bases. The CDR3 totals 13 residues. J gave up 9 bases and V 1 base, and 7 bases lay outside the gene matches. The V gene's germline CDR1 is DFQATT and CDR2 SNEGSKA (reference sequence). This CDR3 is CSARGRGTGLQYF. CDR3 nucleotides: TGCAGTGCTAGAGGACGCGGGACAGGGTTGCAGTACTTC.

This clonotype was counted a single time. The chain recombines TRBV7-2 with TRBJ1-5, with a possible D match to TRBD1 (6 bases). The CDR3 loop spans 15 amino acids. Germline V gene sequence: CDR1 SGHTA, CDR2 FQGNSA. V was cut by 1 base and J by 1 base, with 8 bases left in between. In DNA form, the CDR3 reads TGTGCCAGCAGCTTAGTTAGGGGGAGCAATCAGCCCCAGCATTTT. Translation: CASSLVRGSNQPQHF.

This clonotype showed up many times. The rearrangement joins TRBV10-2 to TRBJ1-1; no clear D gene. V shed 10 bases and J shed 4 bases, with 16 bases lying between them. This CDR3 spans 13 amino acids. Germline-derived CDR1 and CDR2 are WSHSY and SAAADI. The CDR3: CATERDVSTEAFF. The CDR3 DNA is TGCGCCACCGAAAGAGATGTGAGCACTGAAGCTTTCTTT.

About this clonotype itself: Possible read error: a much larger clone is one base away. The chain has TRBV15 and TRBJ2-1; D is possibly TRBD1 (5 bases). This CDR3 has 17 residues. Per the germline V gene, CDR1 is LNHNV and CDR2 is YYDKDF (reference sequence). The CDR3, as DNA: TGTGCCGCCAGCAGCTTAACGTCCGACAGTTCATACAATGAGCAGTTCTTC. Protein sequence: CAASSLTSDSSYNEQFF.

The chain carries TRBV10-3 and TRBJ1-4; the D is unclear. Trimming pared 3 bases from V and 13 bases from J, leaving 12 bases between. Germline CDR1 ENHRY, CDR2 SYGVKD. The CDR3 loop spans 12 amino acids. The DNA of the CDR3 is TGTGCCATCAGTGATATGGCAGTCGGACTGTTTTTT. Protein: CAISDMAVGLFF.

J is TRBJ1-2 and V is TRBV13; tentatively, D is TRBD1 (5 bases). There are 12 residues in the CDR3. V was trimmed by 5 bases and J by 11 bases, leaving 15 bases between them. CDR1 is PRHDT, CDR2 FYEKMQ, per germline (reference sequence). As DNA, the CDR3 is TGTGCCAGCAGCCAAGGAAGGGGCCTGTACACCTTC. This encodes CASSQGRGLYTF.

The chain is built from TRBV20-1 and TRBJ1-1; maybe TRBD1 (5 bases). Germline-derived CDR1 and CDR2 are DFQATT and SNEGSKA (reference sequence). V was trimmed by 4 bases and J by 1 base, leaving 7 bases between them. There are 12 residues in the CDR3. CDR3 amino acids: CSANGGNTEAFF. The CDR3, as DNA: TGCAGTGCTAACGGGGGGAACACTGAAGCTTTCTTT.

The table lists this clonotype with a few counts. The chain joins TRBV10-1 to TRBJ1-5; D is unresolved. Trimming stripped 8 bases from V and 0 bases from J, with 11 bases between. The CDR3 has 14 amino acids. The germline CDR1 and CDR2 sequences are WNHNN and SYGVQD (reference sequence). CDR3 region: CASPVCYSNQPQHF. CDR3 nucleotide sequence: TGCGCCAGCCCAGTATGTTATAGCAATCAGCCCCAGCATTTT.

The chain couples TRBV2 to TRBJ1-4; 7 bases map to TRBD1. The CDR3 consists of 13 residues. Germline lookup yields CDR1 SNHLY and CDR2 FYNNEI. Trimming cost V 10 bases and J 5 bases; bases outside gene matches: 7. CDR3 in DNA: TGTGCCACCAAGGGGGCCCGGAATGAAAAACTGTTTTTT. This gives the protein CATKGARNEKLFF.

This clonotype was seen more than once but under ten times. J is TRBJ2-7 and V is TRBV7-3; 11 bases map to TRBD1. The CDR3 totals 15 residues. Trimming took 5 bases from V and 3 from J; bases not matched to a gene: 6. Germline CDR1 reads SGHTA; CDR2 reads FQGTGA. The CDR3 DNA reads as TGTGCCAGCAGCCCCGGGACAGGGGGGATCTACGAGCAGTACTTC. Translated, it gives CASSPGTGGIYEQYF.

This sequence joins TRBV25-1 and TRBJ2-5; D gene unclear. Trimming pared 4 bases from V and 2 bases from J, leaving 2 bases between. The CDR3 is made up of 11 amino acids. Germline V gene sequence: CDR1 MGHDK, CDR2 SYGVNS. The CDR3 coding sequence is TGTGCCAGCAGTGGTCAAGAGACCCAGTACTTC. This gives the protein CASSGQETQYF.

The chain couples TRBV7-9 to TRBJ1-6, with D hard to call. Germline CDR1 reads SEHNR; CDR2 reads FQNEAQ (reference sequence). The CDR3 is made up of 13 amino acids. Trimming stripped 4 bases from V and 14 bases from J, with 15 bases between. The CDR3 protein is CASSSGLLRSLHF. CDR3 in DNA: TGTGCCAGCAGCTCCGGACTTTTGAGGTCCCTCCACTTT.

The chain employs TRBV14 and TRBJ1-1; possible D gene TRBD1, 5 bases. There are 16 residues in the CDR3. Between the trimmed V and J ends, which lost 2 bases and 6 bases, there was a span of 19 bases. Germline V CDR1 and CDR2: SGHDN, FVKESK. CDR3 sequence (DNA): TGTGCCAGCAGCCAATCCCAGCGGGAACAGGTCGCTGAAGCTTTCTTT. It yields the protein CASSQSQREQVAEAFF. Combining the CDR3 with reference TRBV14 and TRBJ1-1 gives the whole variable domain EAGVTQFPSHSVIEKGQTVTLRCDPISGHDNLYWYRRVMGKEIKFLLHFVKESKQDESGMPNNRFLAERTGGTYSTLKVQPAELEDSGVYFCASSQSQREQVAEAFFGQGTRLTVV.

J is TRBJ1-1 and V is TRBV7-2; D is uncertain. CDR1 is SGHTA and CDR2 is FQGNSA in the germline V gene. Trimming stripped 2 bases from V and 11 bases from J, with 21 bases between. This CDR3 has 15 residues. CDR3 sequence (DNA): TGTGCCAGCAGCTTATCCGGGCAGACCAGGCCGCTTGCTTTCTTT. Translating gives CASSLSGQTRPLAFF.

This CDR3 reads CAISEGQAGETQYF. The CDR3 region has the DNA TGTGCCATCAGTGAAGGACAGGCCGGAGAGACCCAGTACTTC. The chain couples TRBV10-3 to TRBJ2-5; 7 nucleotides align to TRBD1. Germline loops: CDR1 ENHRY, CDR2 SYGVKD. The CDR3 has 14 amino acids. J gave up 4 bases and V 3 bases, and 5 bases lay outside the gene matches.